This T cell receptor (beta chain) stems from a study of control samples from healthy donors and cancer patients. Deletions cut 0 bases from V and 1 base from J, with 13 bases between. The germline V gene has CDR1 SGDLS and CDR2 YYNGEE. The CDR3 spans 17 residues. The repertoire was sequenced with immunoSEQ multiplex PCR; TCRdb's copy has only in-frame clones and lacks some. This sample yields about 55,000 clones, of which roughly 88% are seen a single time; roughly 3.8% belongs to the top ten. The TCR comes from a man in his forties or fifties in good health. Source material: blood. V usage is TRBV9 and J usage is TRBJ2-2; D remains ambiguous. The CDR3 sequence: CASSVATRTKNTGELFF. The CDR3 DNA follows: TGTGCCAGCAGCGTAGCTACACGAACAAAGAACACCGGGGAGCTGTTTTTT.